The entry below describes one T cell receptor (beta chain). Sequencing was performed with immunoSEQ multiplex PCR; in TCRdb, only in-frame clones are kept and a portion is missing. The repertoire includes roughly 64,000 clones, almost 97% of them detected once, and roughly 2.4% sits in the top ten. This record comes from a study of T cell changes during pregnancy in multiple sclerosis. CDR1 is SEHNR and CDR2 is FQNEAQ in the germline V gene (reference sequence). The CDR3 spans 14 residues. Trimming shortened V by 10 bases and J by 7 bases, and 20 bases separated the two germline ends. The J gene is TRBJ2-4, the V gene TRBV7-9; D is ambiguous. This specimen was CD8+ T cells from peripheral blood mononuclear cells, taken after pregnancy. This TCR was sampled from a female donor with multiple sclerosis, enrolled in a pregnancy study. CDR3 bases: TGTGCCACCCGAATCGAGGCCGTAAGGAACATTCAGTACTTC. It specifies CATRIEAVRNIQYF.